This T cell receptor (beta chain) is from a study of blood T cell repertoires in COVID-19. The CDR3 contains 19 residues. Method: immunoSEQ multiplex PCR; TCRdb's copy keeps in-frame clones and lacks some. The sample has 90,000 to 150,000 clones; about 85% are singletons. The chain is built from TRBV21-1 and TRBJ2-2; the table gives TRBD1 as D, unverified against the DNA. TRBV21-1 has pseudogene status. This receptor was taken from a man aged 80 or over with acute or convalescent COVID-19. The specimen sequenced was peripheral blood. The CDR3 nucleotides are TGTGCCAGCAGCGAACCCCTTCAAACCTGGACAGGATCCACCGGGGAGCTGTTTTTT. This encodes CASSEPLQTWTGSTGELFF.